The 10 T cell receptor beta chains listed next were all sequenced from one sample in a study of T cells expressing NK-cell markers. TCRdb re-called the 5' RACE reads; every CDR3 protein appears as one record, without DNA. Recorded for this sample: about 390,000 distinct CDR3 sequences. The specimen sequenced was blood T cells: a sorted CD56 or NKG2C T cell subset, CD4+ or CD8+ T cells, or bulk PBMC T cells (not recorded which). Receptor source: a woman in her fifties or sixties in good health.

V and J are TRBV6-4 and TRBJ2-1; without DNA, the TCRdb call of TRBD2 cannot be checked. CDR1 is MRHNA and CDR2 is SNTAGT in the germline V gene. The CDR3 is 15 amino acids. This chain's CDR3 is CATSRVSDPYNEQFF.

The V call is TRBV12-3 or TRBV12-4, the J call TRBJ2-7; there is no DNA to check the TCRdb D call of TRBD1. This CDR3 has 14 residues. The CDR3 here is CASSFGTGAYEQYF.

The rearrangement joins TRBV11-2 to TRBJ2-1; TCRdb designates TRBD2, a call that cannot be tested without DNA. The CDR3 consists of 15 residues. Per the germline V gene, CDR1 is SGHAT and CDR2 is FQNNGV. The CDR3 reads CASSLVLAGYNEQFF.

This chain connects TRBV4-1 to TRBJ2-1; the TRBD2 assignment by TCRdb is unverifiable without DNA. Germline V gene lookup returns CDR1 MGHRA and CDR2 YSYEKL. The CDR3 is 16 residues long. CDR3 loop: CASSQDAAGDRNEQFF.

The rearrangement uses TRBV4-1 and TRBJ1-5; the TCRdb call, TRBD1, lacks DNA for checking. This CDR3 contains 17 residues. Germline V gene sequence: CDR1 MGHRA, CDR2 YSYEKL. CDR3 amino acids: CASSQEWSQGSNQPQHF.

J is TRBJ2-5 and V is TRBV11-2; the TRBD1 assignment by TCRdb is unverifiable without DNA. Per germline, CDR1 SGHAT and CDR2 FQNNGV. The CDR3 has 14 amino acids. The CDR3 sequence: CASSPPRAEETQYF.

The chain joins TRBV20-1 to TRBJ2-5; TCRdb's assignment of TRBD2 cannot be checked, as there is no DNA. Germline CDR1 and CDR2: DFQATT and SNEGSKA (reference sequence). The CDR3 loop spans 16 amino acids. The CDR3 loop is CSARAIAGGHQETQYF.

This sequence joins TRBV7-9 and TRBJ2-1; lacking DNA, the TRBD1 call made by TCRdb goes unchecked. The CDR3 has 12 residues. Germline V CDR1 and CDR2: SEHNR, FQNEAQ (reference sequence). Here the CDR3 reads CASTGRNNEQFF.

The rearrangement joins TRBV29-1 to TRBJ2-1; the D gene TCRdb calls, TRBD2, cannot be checked with no DNA. Per germline, CDR1 SQVTM and CDR2 ANQGSEA. CDR3 size: 18 residues. The CDR3: CSVESAGVLSGAWGEQFF.

V usage is TRBV3-1 and J usage is TRBJ2-2; without DNA, the TCRdb call of TRBD2 cannot be checked. Per the germline V gene, CDR1 is LGHDT and CDR2 is YNNKEL (reference sequence). The CDR3 length is 16 residues. Here the CDR3 reads CASSQVRVDGTGELFF. The whole variable domain, remainder taken from reference TRBV3-1 and TRBJ2-2, is DTAVSQTPKYLVTQMGNDKSIKCEQNLGHDTMYWYKQDSKKFLKIMFSYNNKELIINETVPNRFSPKSPDKAHLNLHINSLELGDSAVYFCASSQVRVDGTGELFFGEGSRLTVL.